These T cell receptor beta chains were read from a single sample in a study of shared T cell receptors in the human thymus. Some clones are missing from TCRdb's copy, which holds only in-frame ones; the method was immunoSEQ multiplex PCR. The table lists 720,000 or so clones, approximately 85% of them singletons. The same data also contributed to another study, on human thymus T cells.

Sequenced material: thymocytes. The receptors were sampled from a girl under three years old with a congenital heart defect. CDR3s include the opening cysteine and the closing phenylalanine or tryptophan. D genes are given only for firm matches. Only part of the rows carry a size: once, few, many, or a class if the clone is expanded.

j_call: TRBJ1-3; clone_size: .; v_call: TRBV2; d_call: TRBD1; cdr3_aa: CASRTGHSGNTIYF; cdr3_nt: TGTGCCAGCAGGACAGGGCATTCTGGAAACACCATATATTTT
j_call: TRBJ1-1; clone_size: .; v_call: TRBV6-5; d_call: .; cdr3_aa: CASSEGGRLAFF; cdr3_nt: TGTGCCAGCAGTGAAGGAGGGAGACTTGCTTTCTTT
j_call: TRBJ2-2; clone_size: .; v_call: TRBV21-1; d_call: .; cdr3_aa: CASSKDETSGRFLGTGELFF; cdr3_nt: TGTGCCAGCAGCAAAGACGAGACTAGCGGCCGATTTCTGGGCACCGGGGAGCTGTTTTTT
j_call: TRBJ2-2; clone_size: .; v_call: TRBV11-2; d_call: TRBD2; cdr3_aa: CASSRGAGELFF; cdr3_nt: TGTGCCAGCAGCCGGGGGGCCGGGGAGCTGTTTTTT
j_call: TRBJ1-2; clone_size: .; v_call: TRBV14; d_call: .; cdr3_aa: CASTLGGLDGYTF; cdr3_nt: TGTGCCAGCACCCTCGGGGGGCTAGATGGCTACACCTTC
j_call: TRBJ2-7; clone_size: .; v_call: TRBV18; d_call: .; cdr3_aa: CASKEGAKSPYEQYF; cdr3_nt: TGTGCCAGCAAGGAGGGTGCCAAATCACCCTACGAGCAGTACTTC
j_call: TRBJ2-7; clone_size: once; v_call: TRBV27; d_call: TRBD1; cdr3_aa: CASSHQGVTYEQYF; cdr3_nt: TGTGCCAGCAGTCACCAGGGGGTGACCTACGAGCAGTACTTC
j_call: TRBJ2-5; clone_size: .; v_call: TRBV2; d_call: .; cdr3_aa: CARRKGDGEETQYF; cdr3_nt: TGTGCCAGAAGAAAGGGGGACGGGGAAGAGACCCAGTACTTC
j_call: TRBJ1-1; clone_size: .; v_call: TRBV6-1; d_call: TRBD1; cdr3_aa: CASTKPSRGPEAFF; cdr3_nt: TGTGCCAGCACCAAACCCAGCAGGGGGCCTGAAGCTTTCTTT
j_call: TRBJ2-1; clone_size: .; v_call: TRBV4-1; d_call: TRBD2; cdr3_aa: CASSRGITGGGINEQFF; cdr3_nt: TGCGCCAGCAGCCGCGGAATCACAGGCGGGGGGATCAATGAGCAGTTCTTC
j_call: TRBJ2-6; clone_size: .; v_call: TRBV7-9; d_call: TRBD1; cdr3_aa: CAKGDRHYSGANVLTF; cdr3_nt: TGTGCCAAGGGGGACAGACACTACTCTGGGGCCAACGTCCTGACTTTC
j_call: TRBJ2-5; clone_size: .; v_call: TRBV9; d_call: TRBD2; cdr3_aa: CASSVRGLESETQYF; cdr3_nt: TGTGCCAGCAGCGTGAGGGGACTAGAGTCCGAGACCCAGTACTTC
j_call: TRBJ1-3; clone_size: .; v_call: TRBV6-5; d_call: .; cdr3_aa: CASRTLSGNTIYF; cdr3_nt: TGTGCCAGCAGAACCCTATCTGGAAACACCATATATTTT
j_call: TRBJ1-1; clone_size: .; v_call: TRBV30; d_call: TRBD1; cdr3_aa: CAWRTPTGPQMNTEAFF; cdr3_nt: TGTGCCTGGCGTACACCGACAGGGCCCCAAATGAACACTGAAGCTTTCTTT
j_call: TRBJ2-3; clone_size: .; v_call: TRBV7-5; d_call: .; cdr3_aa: CARSSGRDRGTDTQYF; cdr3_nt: TGTGCCAGAAGCTCAGGACGGGACAGGGGCACAGATACGCAGTATTTT
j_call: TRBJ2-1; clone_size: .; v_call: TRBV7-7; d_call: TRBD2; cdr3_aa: CASSLAGGRDEQFF; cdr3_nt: TGTGCCAGCAGCCTGGCGGGGGGCCGGGATGAGCAGTTCTTC
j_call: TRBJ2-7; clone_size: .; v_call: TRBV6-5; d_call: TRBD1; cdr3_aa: CATLQGRETYEQYF; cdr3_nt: TGTGCCACGCTACAGGGGCGTGAAACCTACGAGCAGTACTTC
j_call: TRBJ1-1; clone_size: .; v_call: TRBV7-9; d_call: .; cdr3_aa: CASSLGLKGGFRSGEAFF; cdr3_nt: TGTGCCAGCAGCTTAGGGTTAAAGGGCGGGTTTCGGTCCGGTGAAGCTTTCTTT
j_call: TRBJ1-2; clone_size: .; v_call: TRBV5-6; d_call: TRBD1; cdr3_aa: CASSLTSTGIPDYGYTF; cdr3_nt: TGTGCCAGCAGCTTAACGTCGACAGGGATACCGGACTATGGCTACACCTTC
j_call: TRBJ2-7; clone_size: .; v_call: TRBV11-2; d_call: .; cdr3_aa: CASSRTPQGSVPYEQYF; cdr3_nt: TGTGCCAGCAGCCGAACCCCACAGGGTAGTGTGCCCTACGAGCAGTACTTC
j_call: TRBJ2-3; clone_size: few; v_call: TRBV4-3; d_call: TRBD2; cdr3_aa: CASSQDATGGRADTQYF; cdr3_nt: TGCGCCAGCAGCCAAGACGCCACGGGTGGGAGGGCAGATACGCAGTATTTT
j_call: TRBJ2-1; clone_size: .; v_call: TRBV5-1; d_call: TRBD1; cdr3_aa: CASSLGPGGTGGNEQFF; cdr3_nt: TGCGCCAGCAGCTTGGGTCCCGGCGGGACAGGGGGCAATGAGCAGTTCTTC
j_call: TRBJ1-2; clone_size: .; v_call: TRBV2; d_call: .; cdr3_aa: CASSDEAAKEGYTF; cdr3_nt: TGTGCCAGCAGTGATGAGGCAGCCAAGGAGGGCTACACCTTC
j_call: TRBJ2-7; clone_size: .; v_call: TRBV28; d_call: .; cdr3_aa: CASKERWDRDTTSGAGSYEQYF; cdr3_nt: TGTGCCAGCAAAGAGCGTTGGGACAGGGACACCACTAGCGGGGCGGGCTCCTACGAGCAGTACTTC
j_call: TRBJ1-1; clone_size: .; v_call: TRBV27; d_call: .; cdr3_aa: CASSLSSTTEAFF; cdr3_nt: TGTGCCAGCAGTTTATCGTCGACAACTGAAGCTTTCTTT
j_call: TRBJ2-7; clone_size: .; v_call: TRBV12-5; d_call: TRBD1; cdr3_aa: CASGLGQGYEQYF; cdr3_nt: TGTGCTAGTGGTTTGGGACAGGGTTACGAGCAGTACTTC
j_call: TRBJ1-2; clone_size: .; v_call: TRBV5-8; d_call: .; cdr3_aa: CASSFWVRMRDNYGYTF; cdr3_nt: TGTGCCAGCAGCTTCTGGGTCAGGATGAGGGATAACTATGGCTACACCTTC
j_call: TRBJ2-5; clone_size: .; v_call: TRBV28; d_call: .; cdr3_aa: CASIRQGKETQYF; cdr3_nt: TGTGCCAGCATTCGGCAGGGGAAGGAGACCCAGTACTTC
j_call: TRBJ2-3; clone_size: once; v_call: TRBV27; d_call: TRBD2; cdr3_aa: CASSVPGLGTDTQYF; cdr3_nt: TGTGCCAGCAGTGTACCGGGACTAGGCACAGATACGCAGTATTTT
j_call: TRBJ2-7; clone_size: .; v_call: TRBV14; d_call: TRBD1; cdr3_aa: CASSLYRGYEQYF; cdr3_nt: TGTGCCAGCAGCCTTTACAGGGGGTACGAGCAGTACTTC
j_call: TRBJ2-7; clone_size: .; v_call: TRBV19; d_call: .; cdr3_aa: CASTNRDTGWDEQYF; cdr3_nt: TGTGCCAGCACCAACCGGGACACTGGGTGGGACGAGCAGTACTTC
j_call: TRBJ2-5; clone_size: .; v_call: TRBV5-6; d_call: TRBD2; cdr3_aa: CASSSGRIAGDFVETQYF; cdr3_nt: TGTGCCAGCAGCTCGGGGAGAATAGCGGGGGACTTCGTAGAGACCCAGTACTTC
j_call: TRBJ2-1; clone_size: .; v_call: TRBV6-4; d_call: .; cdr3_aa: CASSKGGGLSRVGDHNEQFF; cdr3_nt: TGTGCCAGCAGTAAAGGGGGGGGGTTGTCTCGCGTAGGAGATCACAATGAGCAGTTCTTC
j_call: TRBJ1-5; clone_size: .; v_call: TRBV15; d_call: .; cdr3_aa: CATSRAEGIVPQHF; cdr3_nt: TGTGCCACCAGCAGAGCGGAGGGCATCGTGCCCCAGCATTTT
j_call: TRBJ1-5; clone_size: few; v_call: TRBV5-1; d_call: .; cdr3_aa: CASSLTGWGNQPQHF; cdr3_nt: TGCGCCAGCAGCTTGACAGGGTGGGGCAATCAGCCCCAGCATTTT
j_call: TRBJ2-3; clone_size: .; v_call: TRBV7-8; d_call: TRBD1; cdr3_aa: CASSLAEWTGGYLDTQYF; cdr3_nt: TGTGCCAGCAGCTTGGCGGAATGGACAGGGGGCTATTTAGATACGCAGTATTTT
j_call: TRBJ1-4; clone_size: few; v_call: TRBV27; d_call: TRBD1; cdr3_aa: CASSLSRSGDRAIEKLFF; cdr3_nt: TGTGCCAGCAGTTTGTCACGTTCCGGCGACAGGGCAATTGAAAAACTGTTTTTT
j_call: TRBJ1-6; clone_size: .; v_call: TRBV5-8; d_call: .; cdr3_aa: CASSSKSRESINSPLHF; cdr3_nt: TGTGCCAGCAGCTCCAAATCGCGGGAGAGTATTAATTCACCCCTCCACTTT
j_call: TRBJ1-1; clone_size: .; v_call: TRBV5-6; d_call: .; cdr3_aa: CASSLTTGPNTEAFF; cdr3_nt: TGTGCCAGCAGCTTGACAACAGGGCCAAACACTGAAGCTTTCTTT
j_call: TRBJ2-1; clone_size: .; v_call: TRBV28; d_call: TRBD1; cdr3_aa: CASSPHTGQGAPYNEQFF; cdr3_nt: TGTGCCAGCAGTCCGCACACGGGACAGGGGGCCCCCTACAATGAGCAGTTCTTC